This T cell receptor (beta chain) was found in a study of blood T cell repertoires in COVID-19. Study context: PBMCs, B-cell-depleted T cells, or T cells provided the cDNA or gDNA that made up the material.

CDR1 is ENHRY and CDR2 is SYGVKD in the germline V gene. This CDR3 is 16 amino acids long. The V and J ends lost 0 bases and 4 bases respectively, with 13 bases between them. Clinical histories supplied by participants themselves formed the basis of cohort assignment. Before being deemed recovered, Cohort 3 donors had two negative PCRs, clearance, or symptom resolution. Original processing methods: Estimates of nucleated cell counts were drawn from the amplification of reference gene primers. Clones were sequenced by immunoSEQ multiplex PCR, and TCRdb holds only the in-frame ones, with some missing. V and J calls and clone size are those listed in that table; D and trimming were worked out from the DNA. Of a few hundred thousand clones listed, around 89% were seen once; the top ten hold around 1%.

The chain has TRBV10-3 and TRBJ2-1, with a weak D call TRBD2 (6 bases). The sequence came from a man aged 18 to 29 who had recovered from COVID-19. Sequenced material: PBMCs or T cells enriched from blood (not recorded which). CDR3 coding DNA: TGTGCCATCAGTGAGTCGATAGGGACTGGTTACAATGAGCAGTTCTTC. Its protein is CAISESIGTGYNEQFF.